This is a list of T cell receptor beta chains from one sample in a study of shared clonotypes between healthy human individuals. Produced via immunoSEQ multiplex PCR; TCRdb's table is partial and in-frame only. The data contain around 2.1 million clones, around 93% of them singletons. Input material: naive CD8+ T cells from PBMCs. The receptors were gathered from a man between 18 and 35 years old in good health. Some clones in this sample may be carry-over from other donors' samples. The CDR3 runs from the conserved cysteine through the conserved F or W. D genes are given only for firm matches. Clone sizes are given selectively: once, few, many, or a class where the clone is expanded.

V gene	J gene	CDR3 length	D gene	clone size	CDR3 protein	CDR3 DNA
TRBV6-6	TRBJ2-1	12	NA	NA	CASSLQGGEQFF	TGTGCCAGCAGCCTCCAAGGAGGTGAGCAGTTCTTC
TRBV9	TRBJ2-3	15	NA	NA	CASSVGWARADTQYF	TGTGCCAGCAGCGTAGGGTGGGCGCGAGCAGATACGCAGTATTTT
TRBV29-1	TRBJ2-5	15	TRBD1	NA	CSVEQDRSAWETQYF	TGCAGCGTTGAACAGGACAGGAGTGCTTGGGAGACCCAGTACTTC
TRBV6-5	TRBJ1-1	12	NA	NA	CASLDGGTEAFF	TGTGCCAGCTTGGATGGGGGCACTGAAGCTTTCTTT
TRBV9	TRBJ2-7	14	NA	NA	CASSVGDTAYEQYF	TGTGCCAGCAGCGTAGGGGACACTGCCTACGAGCAGTACTTC
TRBV27	TRBJ2-3	17	TRBD2	NA	CASSLPALAGFTDTQYF	TGTGCCAGCAGTCTCCCGGCCCTAGCGGGGTTCACAGATACGCAGTATTTT
TRBV27	TRBJ2-7	16	TRBD2	NA	CASSSRQRDGPHEQYF	TGTGCCAGCAGTTCCCGTCAGCGGGATGGCCCTCACGAGCAGTACTTC
TRBV7-9	TRBJ2-1	16	NA	NA	CASSRTISGVYNEQFF	TGTGCCAGCAGCCGGACCATATCGGGGGTTTACAATGAGCAGTTCTTC
TRBV5-1	TRBJ2-7	14	TRBD2	NA	CASSWTSGPYEQYF	TGCGCCAGCAGTTGGACTAGCGGGCCCTACGAGCAGTACTTC
TRBV30	TRBJ2-1	15	TRBD2	NA	CAWSRGLAEYNEQFF	TGTGCCTGGAGCCGTGGACTAGCGGAATACAATGAGCAGTTCTTC
TRBV5-1	TRBJ1-3	16	NA	NA	CASSLVTEKTGNTIYF	TGCGCCAGCAGCTTGGTTACGGAAAAGACTGGAAACACCATATATTTT
TRBV19	TRBJ2-1	15	TRBD1	NA	CASQTGPRTYNEQFF	TGTGCCAGCCAGACAGGGCCCCGAACCTACAATGAGCAGTTCTTC
TRBV11-2	TRBJ2-1	14	NA	NA	CASSRPGANNEQFF	TGTGCCAGCAGCCGCCCCGGGGCTAACAATGAGCAGTTCTTC
TRBV28	TRBJ1-3	17	NA	NA	CASSLLLLGGAGNTIYF	TGTGCCAGCAGTTTATTATTATTAGGAGGGGCTGGAAACACCATATATTTT
TRBV19	TRBJ1-1	14	NA	few	CASSIGTVGVGAFF	TGTGCCAGTAGTATAGGAACGGTCGGTGTGGGTGCTTTCTTT
TRBV5-1	TRBJ2-7	15	NA	NA	CASGDAQSSSYEQYF	TGCGCCAGCGGGGATGCGCAGTCTAGCTCCTACGAGCAGTACTTC
TRBV7-2	TRBJ2-1	17	TRBD1	NA	CASSIHRRDSFYNEQFF	TGTGCCAGCAGCATCCATCGCCGGGACAGCTTCTACAATGAGCAGTTCTTC
TRBV11-1	TRBJ2-7	11	TRBD2	NA	CASSQRGEQYF	TGTGCCAGCAGCCAGCGGGGCGAGCAGTACTTC
TRBV29-1	TRBJ2-2	15	TRBD2	NA	CSVEERGADTGELFF	TGCAGCGTTGAGGAGCGGGGGGCGGACACCGGGGAGCTGTTTTTT
TRBV27	TRBJ2-7	14	TRBD1	NA	CASSSRGRTYEQYF	TGTGCCAGCAGCTCCAGGGGGCGGACCTACGAGCAGTACTTC
TRBV28	TRBJ2-5	16	NA	NA	CASSPGHPGPTETQYF	TGTGCCAGCAGCCCAGGACACCCAGGACCCACAGAGACCCAGTACTTC
TRBV27	TRBJ2-7	13	NA	NA	CASSQLGGYEQYF	TGTGCCAGCAGTCAGTTGGGGGGCTACGAGCAGTACTTC
TRBV4-1	TRBJ1-1	15	NA	NA	CASSQAVAGHTEAFF	TGCGCCAGCAGCCAAGCCGTTGCAGGGCACACTGAAGCTTTCTTT
TRBV5-1	TRBJ2-1	16	NA	NA	CASSLEASLLYNEQFF	TGCGCCAGCAGCTTGGAGGCCTCCCTCCTCTACAATGAGCAGTTCTTC
TRBV28	TRBJ2-1	15	NA	NA	CASSPQGEALNEQFF	TGTGCCAGCAGTCCCCAGGGGGAGGCCTTGAATGAGCAGTTCTTC
TRBV9	TRBJ2-7	16	TRBD2	NA	CASSPGSSGRWGEQYF	TGTGCCAGCAGCCCCGGATCGAGCGGGAGGTGGGGCGAGCAGTACTTC
TRBV28	TRBJ2-7	14	NA	NA	CASSASSRPYEQYF	TGTGCCAGCAGTGCCTCTAGCAGACCCTACGAGCAGTACTTC
TRBV18	TRBJ1-5	15	NA	NA	CASSPAGEGNQPQHF	TGTGCCAGCTCACCGGCAGGGGAAGGCAATCAGCCCCAGCATTTT
TRBV28	TRBJ1-5	17	TRBD1	NA	CASSPYPRTGFYQPQHF	TGTGCCAGCAGTCCATACCCTAGGACAGGGTTCTATCAGCCCCAGCATTTT
TRBV6-1	TRBJ2-7	15	TRBD2	NA	CASSEGLAGVHEQYF	TGTGCCAGCAGTGAGGGACTAGCGGGAGTTCACGAGCAGTACTTC
TRBV21-1	TRBJ2-2	19	NA	NA	CASSSRTDSKIANTGELFF	TGTGCCAGCAGCTCTCGAACCGACTCTAAAATAGCGAACACCGGGGAGCTGTTTTTT
TRBV6-1	TRBJ2-7	13	NA	once	CASSAAAPYEQYF	TGTGCCAGCAGTGCTGCGGCCCCCTACGAGCAGTACTTC
TRBV1	TRBJ2-7	13	NA	NA	CTSRERELYEQYF	TGCACCAGCAGGGAGCGGGAGCTCTACGAGCAGTACTTC
TRBV27	TRBJ2-7	14	NA	once	CASSLTGTNYEQYF	TGTGCCAGCAGTTTAACAGGGACAAACTACGAGCAGTACTTC
TRBV5-1	TRBJ2-3	15	TRBD2	NA	CASRSGTSGMDTQYF	TGCGCCAGCAGGTCCGGGACTAGCGGGATGGATACGCAGTATTTT
TRBV7-9	TRBJ2-1	15	TRBD2	NA	CASPPPGLAYNEQFF	TGTGCCAGCCCCCCACCGGGACTAGCCTACAATGAGCAGTTCTTC
TRBV5-6	TRBJ2-3	17	TRBD1	NA	CASSPDGQGPVGDTQYF	TGTGCCAGCAGTCCAGACGGACAGGGGCCCGTGGGAGATACGCAGTATTTT
TRBV6-5	TRBJ2-5	14	NA	NA	CASSYMATQETQYF	TGTGCCAGCAGTTACATGGCTACTCAAGAGACCCAGTACTTC
TRBV27	TRBJ2-2	13	NA	NA	CASAAGNTGELFF	TGTGCCAGCGCTGCAGGGAACACCGGGGAGCTGTTTTTT
TRBV4-1	TRBJ2-7	14	TRBD2	NA	CASSLLGTSGEQYF	TGCGCCAGCAGCCTGCTAGGGACTAGCGGCGAGCAGTACTTC
TRBV4-1	TRBJ2-1	15	TRBD1	NA	CASSRQGGSYNEQFF	TGCGCCAGCAGCCGACAGGGTGGCTCCTACAATGAGCAGTTCTTC
TRBV18	TRBJ2-3	16	TRBD2	NA	CASSPPGLAGTDTQYF	TGTGCCAGCTCACCCCCCGGACTAGCGGGGACAGATACGCAGTATTTT
TRBV7-3	TRBJ1-1	16	NA	NA	CASSAPLGQMNTEAFF	TGTGCCAGCAGCGCCCCCCTTGGACAGATGAACACTGAAGCTTTCTTT
TRBV6-5	TRBJ1-1	14	NA	NA	CASSSRGVYTEAFF	TGTGCCAGCAGCAGTCGGGGGGTGTACACTGAAGCTTTCTTT
TRBV27	TRBJ2-4	15	NA	NA	CASRRTLGAKNIQYF	TGTGCCAGCAGACGGACCCTCGGAGCCAAAAACATTCAGTACTTC
TRBV19	TRBJ2-1	13	NA	NA	CASSRESHNEQFF	TGTGCCAGTAGCCGGGAATCCCACAATGAGCAGTTCTTC
TRBV25-1	TRBJ2-1	11	NA	NA	CASSEGKEQFF	TGTGCCAGCAGTGAGGGTAAGGAGCAGTTCTTC
TRBV4-1	TRBJ2-7	17	TRBD1	NA	CASSQRSGTGRIFEQYF	TGCGCCAGCAGCCAAAGATCCGGGACAGGGCGCATCTTCGAGCAGTACTTC
TRBV10-3	TRBJ2-1	17	TRBD2	NA	CAISGTSGSISYNEQFF	TGTGCCATCAGCGGGACTAGCGGGAGTATCTCCTACAATGAGCAGTTCTTC
TRBV29-1	TRBJ2-7	14	NA	NA	CSVGPGHQTGEQYF	TGCAGCGTTGGACCGGGACACCAAACGGGGGAGCAGTACTTC
TRBV4-2	TRBJ2-1	17	TRBD2	once	CASSQDHAGGLYNEQFF	TGTGCCAGCAGCCAAGATCATGCGGGAGGGCTTTACAATGAGCAGTTCTTC
TRBV7-9	TRBJ2-2	15	TRBD2	once	CASSPSGGNTGELFF	TGTGCCAGCAGCCCTAGCGGGGGGAACACCGGGGAGCTGTTTTTT
TRBV21-1	TRBJ1-4	17	NA	NA	CASSKPGHHATNEKLFF	TGTGCCAGCAGCAAGCCCGGACATCATGCAACTAATGAAAAACTGTTTTTT
TRBV7-6	TRBJ2-5	11	NA	NA	CASSPGQTQYF	TGTGCCAGCAGCCCGGGGCAGACCCAGTACTTC
TRBV9	TRBJ2-2	13	NA	once	CASTGGGTGELFF	TGTGCCAGCACCGGAGGGGGCACCGGGGAGCTGTTTTTT
TRBV23-1	TRBJ2-7	18	NA	NA	CASRGCTRGAFTSYEQYF	TGCGCCAGCAGGGGTTGTACCCGCGGGGCCTTCACCTCCTACGAGCAGTACTTC
TRBV28	TRBJ1-2	12	NA	NA	CASSIYRDGYTF	TGTGCCAGCAGTATTTACAGGGATGGCTACACCTTC